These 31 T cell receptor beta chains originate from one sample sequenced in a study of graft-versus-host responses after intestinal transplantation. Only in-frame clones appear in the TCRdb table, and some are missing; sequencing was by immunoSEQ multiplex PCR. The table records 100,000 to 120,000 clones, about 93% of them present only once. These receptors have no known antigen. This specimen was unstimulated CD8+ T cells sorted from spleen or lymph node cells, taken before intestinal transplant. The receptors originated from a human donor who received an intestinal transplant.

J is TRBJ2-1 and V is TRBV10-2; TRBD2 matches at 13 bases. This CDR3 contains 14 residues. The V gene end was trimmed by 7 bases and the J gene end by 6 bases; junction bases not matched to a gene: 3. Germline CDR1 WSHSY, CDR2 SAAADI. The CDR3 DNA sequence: TGCGCCAGCACCGGGACTAGCGGGATCAATGAGCAGTTCTTC. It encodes CASTGTSGINEQFF.

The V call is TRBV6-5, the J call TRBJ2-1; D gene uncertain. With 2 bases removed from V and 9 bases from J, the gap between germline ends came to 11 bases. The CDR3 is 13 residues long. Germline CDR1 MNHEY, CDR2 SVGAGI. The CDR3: CASSYRTVTEQFF. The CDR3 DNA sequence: TGTGCCAGCAGTTACCGAACAGTCACTGAGCAGTTCTTC.

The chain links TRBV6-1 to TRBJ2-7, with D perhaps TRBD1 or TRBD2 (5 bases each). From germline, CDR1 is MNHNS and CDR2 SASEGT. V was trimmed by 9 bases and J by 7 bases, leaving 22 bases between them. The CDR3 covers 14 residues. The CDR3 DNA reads TGTGCCAGTGGCCCCTTAGGACACGGGGCTGAGCAGTACTTC. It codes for CASGPLGHGAEQYF.

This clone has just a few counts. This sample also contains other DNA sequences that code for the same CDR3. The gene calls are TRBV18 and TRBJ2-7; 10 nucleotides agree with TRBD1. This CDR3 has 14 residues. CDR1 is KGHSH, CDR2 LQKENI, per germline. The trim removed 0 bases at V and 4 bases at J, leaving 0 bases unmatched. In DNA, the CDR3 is TGTGCCAGCTCACCACCGGGACAGGGGTACGAGCAGTACTTC. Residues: CASSPPGQGYEQYF.

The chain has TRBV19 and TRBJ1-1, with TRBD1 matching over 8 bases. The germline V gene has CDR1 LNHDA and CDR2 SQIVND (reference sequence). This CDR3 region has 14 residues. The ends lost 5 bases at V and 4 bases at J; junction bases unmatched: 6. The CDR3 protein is CASSFGTGGTEAFF. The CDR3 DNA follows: TGTGCCAGTAGTTTTGGTACAGGGGGCACTGAAGCTTTCTTT.

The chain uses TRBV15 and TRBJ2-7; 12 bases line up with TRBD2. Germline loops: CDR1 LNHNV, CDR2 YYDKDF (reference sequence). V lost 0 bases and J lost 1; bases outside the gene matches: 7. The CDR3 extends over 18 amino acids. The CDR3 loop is CATSREPQTSGGSYEQYF. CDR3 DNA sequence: TGTGCCACCAGCAGAGAACCCCAAACTAGCGGGGGGTCCTACGAGCAGTACTTC. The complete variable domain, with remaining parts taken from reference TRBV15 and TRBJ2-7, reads DAMVIQNPRYQVTQFGKPVTLSCSQTLNHNVMYWYQQKSSQAPKLLFHYYDKDFNNEADTPDNFQSRRPNTSFCFLDIRSPGLGDTAMYLCATSREPQTSGGSYEQYFGPGTRLTVT.

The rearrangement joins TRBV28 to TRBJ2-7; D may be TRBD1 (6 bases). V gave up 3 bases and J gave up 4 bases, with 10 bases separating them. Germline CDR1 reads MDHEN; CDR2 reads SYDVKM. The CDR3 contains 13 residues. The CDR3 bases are TGTGCCAGCAGTTTGGACAGTTATTACGAGCAGTACTTC. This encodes CASSLDSYYEQYF. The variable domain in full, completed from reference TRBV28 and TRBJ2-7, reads DVKVTQSSRYLVKRTGEKVFLECVQDMDHENMFWYRQDPGLGLRLIYFSYDVKMKEKGDIPEGYSVSREKKERFSLILESASTNQTSMYLCASSLDSYYEQYFGPGTRLTVT.

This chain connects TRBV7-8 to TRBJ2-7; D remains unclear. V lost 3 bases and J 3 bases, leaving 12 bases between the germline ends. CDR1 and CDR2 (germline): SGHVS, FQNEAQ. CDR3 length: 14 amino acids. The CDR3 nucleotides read TGTGCCAGCAGCTTTGGGTTTTACGGCTACGAGCAGTACTTC. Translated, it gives CASSFGFYGYEQYF.

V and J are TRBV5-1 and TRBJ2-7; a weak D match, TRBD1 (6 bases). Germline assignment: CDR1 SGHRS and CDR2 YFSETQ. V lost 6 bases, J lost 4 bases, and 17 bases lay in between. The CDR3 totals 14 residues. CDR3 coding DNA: TGCGCCAGCAACGATGGGGACAAGCAATACGAGCAGTACTTC. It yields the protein CASNDGDKQYEQYF.

The CDR3 region is CASSPRGVGHEQYF. The CDR3 DNA sequence: TGTGCCAGCAGCCCTCGGGGCGTGGGCCACGAGCAGTACTTC. This chain joins TRBV7-8 and TRBJ2-7, with D perhaps matching TRBD1 or TRBD2 (5 bases each). CDR3 length: 14 residues. CDR1 and CDR2 (germline): SGHVS, FQNEAQ. With 5 bases removed from V and 5 bases from J, the gap between germline ends came to 16 bases.

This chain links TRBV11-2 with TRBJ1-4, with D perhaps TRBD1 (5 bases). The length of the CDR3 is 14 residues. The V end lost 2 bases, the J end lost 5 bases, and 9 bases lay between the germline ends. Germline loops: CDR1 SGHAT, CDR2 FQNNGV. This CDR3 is CASSLRSGNEKLFF. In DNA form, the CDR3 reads TGTGCCAGCAGCTTAAGGTCAGGGAATGAAAAACTGTTTTTT.

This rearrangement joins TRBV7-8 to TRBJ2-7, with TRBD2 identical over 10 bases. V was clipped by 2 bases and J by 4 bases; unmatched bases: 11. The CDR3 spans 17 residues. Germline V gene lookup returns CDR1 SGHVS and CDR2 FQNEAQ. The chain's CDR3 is CASSLKRSGLAAYEQYF. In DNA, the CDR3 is TGTGCCAGCAGCTTAAAAAGGTCCGGACTAGCGGCATACGAGCAGTACTTC.

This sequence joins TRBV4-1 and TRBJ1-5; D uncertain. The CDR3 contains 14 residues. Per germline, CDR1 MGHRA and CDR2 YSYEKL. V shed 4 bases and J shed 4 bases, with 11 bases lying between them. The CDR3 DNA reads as TGCGCCAGCAGCCTCCTCGGTCTTAATCAGCCCCAGCATTTT. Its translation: CASSLLGLNQPQHF.

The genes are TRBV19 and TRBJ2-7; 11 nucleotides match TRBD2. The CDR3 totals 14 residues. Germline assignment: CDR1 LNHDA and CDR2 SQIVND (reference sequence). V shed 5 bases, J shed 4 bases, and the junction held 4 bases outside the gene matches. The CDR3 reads CASSATSGIYEQYF. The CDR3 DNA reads TGTGCCAGTAGTGCGACTAGCGGGATTTACGAGCAGTACTTC.

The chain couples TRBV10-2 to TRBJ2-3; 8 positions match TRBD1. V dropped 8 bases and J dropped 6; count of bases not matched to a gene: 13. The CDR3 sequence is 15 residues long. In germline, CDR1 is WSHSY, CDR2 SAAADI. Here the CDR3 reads CASLEGQGAGDTQYF. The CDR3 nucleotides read TGCGCCAGCCTTGAGGGGCAGGGGGCGGGGGATACGCAGTATTTT.

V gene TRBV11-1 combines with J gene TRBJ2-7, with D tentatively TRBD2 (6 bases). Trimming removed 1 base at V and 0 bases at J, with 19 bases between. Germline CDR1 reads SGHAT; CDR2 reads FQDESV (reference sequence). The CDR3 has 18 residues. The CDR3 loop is CASSLDRSGTSNSYEQYF. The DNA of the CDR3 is TGTGCCAGCAGCTTAGATCGTTCCGGGACTTCGAACTCCTACGAGCAGTACTTC.

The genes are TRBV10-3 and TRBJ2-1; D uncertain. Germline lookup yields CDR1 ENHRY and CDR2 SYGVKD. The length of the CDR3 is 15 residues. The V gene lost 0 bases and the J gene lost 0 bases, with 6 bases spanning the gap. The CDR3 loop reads CAISESLGSYNEQFF. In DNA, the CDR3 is TGTGCCATCAGTGAGTCGTTAGGCTCCTACAATGAGCAGTTCTTC.

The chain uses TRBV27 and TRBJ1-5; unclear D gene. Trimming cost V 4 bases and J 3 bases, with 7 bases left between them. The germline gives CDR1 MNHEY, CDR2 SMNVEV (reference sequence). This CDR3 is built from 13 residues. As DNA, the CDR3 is TGTGCCAGCAGTTGGAGACTCAATCAGCCCCAGCATTTT. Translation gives CASSWRLNQPQHF.

CDR3 amino acids: CASSDPVDGNYNEQFF. The CDR3 coding sequence is TGTGCCAGCAGCGACCCAGTCGACGGGAACTACAATGAGCAGTTCTTC. The genes are TRBV7-9 and TRBJ2-1; a possible D gene is TRBD2 (5 bases). The CDR3 length is 16 residues. Trimming removed 5 bases from V and 3 bases from J, with 17 bases in between. Per germline, CDR1 SEHNR and CDR2 FQNEAQ (reference sequence).

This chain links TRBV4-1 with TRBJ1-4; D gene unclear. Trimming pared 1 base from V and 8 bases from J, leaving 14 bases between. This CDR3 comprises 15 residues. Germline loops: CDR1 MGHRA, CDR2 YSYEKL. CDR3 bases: TGCGCCAGCAGCCAAGTAGAGGGATTAGGAGAAAAACTGTTTTTT. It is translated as CASSQVEGLGEKLFF.

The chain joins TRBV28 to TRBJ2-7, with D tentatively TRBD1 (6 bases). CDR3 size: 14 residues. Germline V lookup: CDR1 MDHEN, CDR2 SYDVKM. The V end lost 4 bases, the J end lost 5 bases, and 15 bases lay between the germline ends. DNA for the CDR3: TGTGCCAGCAGTTCCCCGAGTGGGGGCCACGAGCAGTACTTC. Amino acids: CASSSPSGGHEQYF.

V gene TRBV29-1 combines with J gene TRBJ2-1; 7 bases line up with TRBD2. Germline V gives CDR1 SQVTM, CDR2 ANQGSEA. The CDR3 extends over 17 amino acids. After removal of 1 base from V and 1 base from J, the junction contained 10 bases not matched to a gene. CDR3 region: CSVEGGPAGDSYNEQFF. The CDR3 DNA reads TGCAGCGTTGAAGGGGGCCCGGCGGGAGATTCCTACAATGAGCAGTTCTTC.

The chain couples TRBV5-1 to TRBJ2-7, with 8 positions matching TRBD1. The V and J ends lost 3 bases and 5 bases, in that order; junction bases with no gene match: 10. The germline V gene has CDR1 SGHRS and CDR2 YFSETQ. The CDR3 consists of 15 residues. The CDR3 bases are TGCGCCAGCAGCTCCCAGGACAGGGAAAGGAACGAGCAGTACTTC. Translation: CASSSQDRERNEQYF. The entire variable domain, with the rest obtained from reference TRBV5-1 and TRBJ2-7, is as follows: KAGVTQTPRYLIKTRGQQVTLSCSPISGHRSVSWYQQTPGQGLQFLFEYFSETQRNKGNFPGRFSGRQFSNSRSEMNVSTLELGDSALYLCASSSQDRERNEQYFGPGTRLTVT.

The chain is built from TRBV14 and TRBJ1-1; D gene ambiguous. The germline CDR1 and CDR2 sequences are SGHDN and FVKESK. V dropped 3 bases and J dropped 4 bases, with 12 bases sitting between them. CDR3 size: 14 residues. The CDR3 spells CASSQGRLGTEAFF. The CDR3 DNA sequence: TGTGCCAGCAGCCAGGGCCGACTAGGCACTGAAGCTTTCTTT.

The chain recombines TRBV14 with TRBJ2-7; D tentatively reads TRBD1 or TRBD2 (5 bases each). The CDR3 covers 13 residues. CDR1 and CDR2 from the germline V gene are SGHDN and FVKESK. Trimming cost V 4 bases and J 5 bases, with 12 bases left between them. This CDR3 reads CASSPGAVDEQYF. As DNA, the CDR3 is TGTGCCAGCAGCCCCGGGGCCGTGGACGAGCAGTACTTC.

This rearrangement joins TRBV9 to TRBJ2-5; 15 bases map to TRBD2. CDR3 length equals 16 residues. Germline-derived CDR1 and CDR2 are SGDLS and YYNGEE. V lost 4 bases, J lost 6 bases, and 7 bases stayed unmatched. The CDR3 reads CASSSGLAGGDQTQYF. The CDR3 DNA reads TGTGCCAGCAGCTCCGGACTAGCGGGAGGGGACCAGACCCAGTACTTC.

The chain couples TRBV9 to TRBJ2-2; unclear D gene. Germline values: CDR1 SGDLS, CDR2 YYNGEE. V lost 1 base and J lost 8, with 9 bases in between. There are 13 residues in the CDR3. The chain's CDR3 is CASSVTAWGELFF. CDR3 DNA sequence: TGTGCCAGCAGCGTAACTGCCTGGGGGGAGCTGTTTTTT. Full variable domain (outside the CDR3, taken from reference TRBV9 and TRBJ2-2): DSGVTQTPKHLITATGQRVTLRCSPRSGDLSVYWYQQSLDQGLQFLIQYYNGEERAKGNILERFSAQQFPDLHSELNLSSLELGDSALYFCASSVTAWGELFFGEGSRLTVL.

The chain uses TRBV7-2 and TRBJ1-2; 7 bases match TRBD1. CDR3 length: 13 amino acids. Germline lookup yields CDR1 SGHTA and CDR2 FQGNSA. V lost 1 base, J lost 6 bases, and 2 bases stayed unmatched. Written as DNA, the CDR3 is TGTGCCAGCAGCTTAGGACAGGGCCATGGCTACACCTTC. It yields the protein CASSLGQGHGYTF.

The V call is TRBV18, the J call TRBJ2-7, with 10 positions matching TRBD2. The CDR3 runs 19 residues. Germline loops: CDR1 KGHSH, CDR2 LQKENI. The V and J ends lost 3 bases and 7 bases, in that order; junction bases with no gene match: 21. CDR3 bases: TGTGCCAGCTCACCCGCCGGGACTAGCGAATGGGGGCCCCTTGGAGAGCAGTACTTC. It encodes CASSPAGTSEWGPLGEQYF.

The CDR3 reads CSVPGQIFYGYTF. CDR3 nucleotides: TGCAGCGTGCCGGGACAGATCTTTTATGGCTACACCTTC. V gene TRBV29-1 combines with J gene TRBJ1-2; 7 bases map to TRBD1. CDR3 size: 13 residues. Per the germline V gene, CDR1 is SQVTM and CDR2 is ANQGSEA. The V gene end was trimmed by 6 bases and the J gene end by 5 bases; junction bases not matched to a gene: 9.

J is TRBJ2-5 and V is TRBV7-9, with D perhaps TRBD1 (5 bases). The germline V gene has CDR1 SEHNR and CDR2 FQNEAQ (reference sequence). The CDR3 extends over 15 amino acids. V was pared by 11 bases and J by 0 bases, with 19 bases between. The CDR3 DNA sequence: TGTGCCGCCAGCAGAATTCAGGGTTACCAAGAGACCCAGTACTTC. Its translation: CAASRIQGYQETQYF.